This TCR beta chain appears in the sequencing data of a study of cytomegalovirus exposure and HLA in healthy donors (dated by TCRdb to about 2017). Study-level background: An earlier analysis of under 600 of the donors reported approximately 270 Gb of sequence data and 117 million unique TCR beta sequences from about 200 million T cells. An early release covering around 630 HLA-typed donors comprised approximately 290 gigabases of sequencing data and approximately 85 million unique TCR sequences. Among the roughly 400 genotyped donors, around 79% belonged to the genetic ancestry cluster associated with self-reported Caucasian donors. The study was designed to test whether signatures of past pathogen exposure could be identified by cataloging public T cell receptors. The study used immunosequencing to profile the T cell repertoires of 666 subjects and linked those repertoires to cytomegalovirus serostatus. In addition to the first cohort of several hundred subjects, a separate validation cohort of approximately 130 different subjects was used. To predict cytomegalovirus infection status, the study brought together high-throughput TCR immunosequencing, statistical association of individual TCRs with disease status, and machine learning. A later analysis re-examined previously published TCR beta repertoires from roughly 720 donors and added high-resolution HLA genotyping to investigate patterns of TCR occurrence. The later analysis used no new phenotypic data to find candidate immune exposures, relying instead on TCR beta sequences and their occurrence across donors. In an earlier analysis of 587 of the donors, high-throughput TCR beta sequencing was used to judge whether each TCR beta V gene segment behaved as functional or pseudogenic. Donor age, sex, ethnicity and CMV serostatus were compiled alongside the repertoire data. A later genetic analysis took genome-wide SNP genotypes for about 65% of the roughly 670 donors and used that subset as a discovery cohort. Every repertoire in the discovery cohort had been generated on one and the same sequencing platform. HLA typing covered class I and class II loci at four-digit resolution. The number of donors typed differed by locus, with about 629-630 for A, B, C, DRB1 and DQB1, 522 for DQA1, 600 to 610 for DPA1, and 472 for DPB1. Four to six DR-DQ haplotypes were handled as single units for association and clustering, since linkage in the cohort was strong. Across approximately 420 genotyped donors of the cohort, an average of roughly 250,000 unique TCR beta nucleotide sequences per donor were sequenced, and 15% to 20% of those sequences were non-productive.

The library was produced with the immunoSEQ multiplex PCR assay. The multiplex PCR relied on a mix of 60 forward primers for TCR Vbeta segments and 13 reverse primers for TCR Jbeta segments. The CDR3 region of rearranged TCR beta genes was amplified from genomic DNA with a multiplex PCR assay. The amplified TCR beta libraries were sequenced on the Illumina HiSeq System as 87-base-pair reads. The source study handled its data this way. In a later analysis, 77 million or so unique TCR beta chains were counted across the 650 to 700 repertoires, and some 10 million of these chains were shared by at least two donors. Raw reads were error-corrected and collapsed into unique sequences with a nearest-neighbor algorithm that merged closely related sequences to remove PCR and sequencing errors. V, D and J gene segments were assigned by aligning CDR3 sequences to IMGT reference sequences. For a sequence to be retained, a match of at least six nucleotides was required to both a V gene segment and a J gene segment. A rearrangement was called productive if the CDR3 had no stop codons and remained in frame with V and J, and every other rearrangement was called non-productive. CDR3 was defined by IMGT convention, running from the second conserved V-encoded cysteine to the conserved J-encoded phenylalanine. The earlier analysis of about 560 of the donors excluded any sequence lacking an unambiguous match to a single V gene segment. In an earlier analysis of around 590 of the donors, a V segment was called functional when productive rearrangements were above 56.7%, and segregating when the standard deviation between donors exceeded 5%. To diagnose cytomegalovirus status from the catalog of TCR beta chain sequences, a statistical classification framework was built. In a later analysis, V and J genes were assigned by comparing TCR nucleotide sequences against IMGT/GENE-DB human TR gene sequences. Using the TCRdist pipeline, a later analysis assigned CDR3 sequences along with most-parsimonious VDJ recombination scenarios. In a later analysis, each TCR beta chain was defined by its CDR3 amino acid sequence together with its V-gene family, and reads without a unique V-gene family were excluded. As a way to deal with suspected cross-contamination and a sequencing artifact, a later analysis dropped 592 nucleotide sequences that were highly shared and had low generation probability. In a later analysis, a clonal expansion index was calculated for each public chain from normalized within-repertoire ranks of inferred template counts. A later analysis computed generation probabilities with a VDJ recombination model fitted to out-of-frame rearrangements, and checked the results against IGoR. Hypergeometric tests were used in a later analysis to score TCR-TCR, TCR-HLA and TCR-CMV co-occurrence, with a repertoire-size bias correction applied to the TCR pairs. False discovery rates were estimated in a later analysis by permuting HLA or CMV assignments 20 times. In a later analysis, co-occurring TCRs were grouped using DBSCAN, with TCRdist sequence similarity added in when clustering inside HLA-allele-positive subsets. Repertoires with fewer than 30,000 or more than 120,000 public chains, plus five repertoires with anomalous nucleotide sharing, were excluded from co-occurrence clustering. Entries here come from immuneACCESS through TCRdb and include only in-frame sequences with V and J called. Some clones fail to appear in such tables; in the studies checked, an unresolved V gene covers under half of the shortfall, and the cause of the remainder is unknown. The V and J calls and the clone size are those of that table, but D and trimming were determined from the DNA. This sample is represented by some 120,000 clones; about three quarters of them were singletons. Jointly, the top ten make up about 0.94% of the sample.

Overall results and qualifications from the work: In this cohort, only TCR beta chains were sequenced, and detectable features were limited by the absence of alpha or paired-chain data. Specific HLA alleles were associated with over 15,000 TCR beta sequences at a false discovery rate of 0.05 in a later analysis. A total of some 180 TCR beta chains were listed by the study as associated with cytomegalovirus. It was suggested by the authors that the approach could potentially be generalized to other disease states and immunological phenotypes. Sequencing depth was assumed to be roughly uniform across donors in the presence/absence analyses, though that assumption may not hold. A group of highly shared sequence variants was considered likely to be a technical artifact of the sequencing pipeline. Some IMGT-functional V segments, including TRBV6-2 and TRBV6-3, could not be distinguished by the 87-base-pair reads and were therefore excluded. An association between a missense DCLRE1C variant and V-gene and J-gene trimming of TCR beta chains was found in a later genetic analysis and replicated in an independent cohort. A later genetic analysis reported fewer N-insertions in productive TCRs among donors in an Asian-associated ancestry cluster than the roughly 670-donor mean. Correlated functional status among segregating V segments might reflect linkage disequilibrium, but an unknown experimental factor could not be ruled out. When HLA alleles, especially DR and DQ, strongly co-occurred, attributing TCR associations to individual alleles was difficult. The classifier was reported to diagnose cytomegalovirus status with high specificity and sensitivity in both the original and validation cohorts. According to a later analysis, most CMV-associated TCR beta chains appeared to be HLA-restricted, and the HLA associations seemed to be driven largely by CMV exposure. Immune exposure information for the cohort was limited to CMV serostatus. Because HLA typing was unavailable for some donors at each locus, only the typed subset was used in association tests. Most TCR sequences were observed very rarely across donors, whereas some public TCRs were present in many individuals. According to a later analysis, parvovirus B19, influenza, CMV and Epstein-Barr virus appeared linked to several top co-occurrence clusters. A further reported finding was that TCR beta sequences accurately predicted the HLA-A and HLA-B alleles for most subjects in the first cohort. In an earlier analysis of approximately 590 of the donors, most TCR beta V segments appeared in productive rearrangements about 87% or about 30% of the time, broadly matching IMGT annotations. In a later analysis, HLA-associated TCR beta chains showed more clonal expansion and lower generation probabilities than non-associated chains that were equally common. About 17 rarely observed V segments, including chromosome 9 orphons, were excluded from the earlier analysis of a few hundred of the donors because counts were too low. In a later analysis, TCR association rates were found to vary across HLA loci, with the most associated TCRs seen for DRB1 alleles and the fewest for HLA-C alleles. In vitro tests confirmed that a few of the cytomegalovirus-associated TCR beta chains recognize cytomegalovirus antigens.

Sequences SGDLS (CDR1) and YYNGEE (CDR2) are obtained from the germline V gene. V loses 3 bases of germline sequence and J loses 2 bases, and the interval between the two ends is 12 bases. The CDR3, from cysteine to phenylalanine, totals 15 residues. Here the CDR3 DNA is all that survives: 45 bases in frame from base 1. The sample holds a few counts of this clone. Its cognate antigen has yet to be identified. No much larger clonotype is one base removed from it; base qualities were not supplied. The cohort was made up of 500 to 850 healthy bone marrow donors. At the time of sampling, all cohort members were nominally healthy, though unrecorded immune exposures were likely present. Of the approximately 700 cohort members, around 290 had a positive CMV serostatus and roughly 370 had a negative one, while no CMV serostatus was recorded for the donor. Every donor gave a peripheral blood sample, and the peripheral blood mononuclear cells from that sample were used for TCR beta sequencing. The Qiagen DNeasy Blood Extraction Kit was used to extract genomic DNA from the blood cell samples.

The chain couples TRBV9 to TRBJ1-3; possibly the D gene is TRBD1, per 6 matching bases. This sequence was found in a human donor in good health. Sequencing was performed on PBMCs. Here is the DNA: TGTGCCAGCAGCGAAATGGACAGACCTGGAAACACCATATATTTT. Translated, it gives CASSEMDRPGNTIYF.